These 24 T cell receptor beta chains were all obtained from the same sample, sequenced in a study of blood T cell repertoires in COVID-19. Generated by immunoSEQ multiplex PCR, the TCRdb table keeps only in-frame clones and is missing some. The sample contains about 270,000 clones, around 81% of which appear only once. Source material: peripheral blood. Source of these receptors: a woman aged 55 to 70 with active or convalescent COVID-19.

This sequence joins TRBV2 and TRBJ1-5; D is possibly TRBD1 (6 bases). This CDR3 is built from 16 residues. Germline V CDR1 and CDR2: SNHLY, FYNNEI. V was shortened by 6 bases and J by 4 bases, with 19 bases between the two germline ends. CDR3 sequence reads: CASRLRGGAGNQPQHF. The DNA of the CDR3 is TGTGCCAGCAGGCTCCGGGGGGGGGCAGGAAATCAGCCCCAGCATTTT.

CDR3 in DNA: TGTGCCAGCAGTCTCGGGACAGGGGTATCTGGGGCCAACGTCCTGACTTTC. As protein: CASSLGTGVSGANVLTF. The chain couples TRBV5-8 to TRBJ2-6; 10 nucleotides align to TRBD1. V lost 5 bases to trimming and J lost 1 base; unmatched junction nucleotides: 6. CDR3 length: 17 amino acids. Germline V lookup: CDR1 SGHTS, CDR2 YDEGEE.

This rearrangement joins TRBV5-1 to TRBJ2-7; a possible D gene is TRBD1 (6 bases). V was cut by 0 bases and J by 2 bases, with 12 bases left in between. The CDR3 totals 15 residues. Germline V gene sequence: CDR1 SGHRS, CDR2 YFSETQ. The CDR3 here is CASSLAGANTYEQYF. CDR3 in DNA: TGCGCCAGCAGCTTGGCAGGGGCGAATACCTACGAGCAGTACTTC.

This chain connects TRBV4-1 to TRBJ2-2; 7 bases are a match to TRBD2. The ends lost 2 bases at V and 6 bases at J; junction bases unmatched: 15. Germline V gene data show CDR1 as MGHRA and CDR2 as YSYEKL. CDR3 length: 18 amino acids. The CDR3 spells CASSQTYGAAGRAGELFF. CDR3 sequence (DNA): TGCGCCAGCAGCCAAACTTACGGGGCGGCGGGGAGGGCCGGGGAGCTGTTTTTT.

V usage is TRBV7-9 and J usage is TRBJ1-2, with D unclear. Looked up from germline, CDR1 is SEHNR and CDR2 is FQNEAQ (reference sequence). V was shortened by 1 base and J by 0 bases, with 9 bases between the two germline ends. The CDR3 sequence is 15 residues long. CDR3 sequence reads: CASSLGWPPNYGYTF. DNA of the CDR3: TGTGCCAGCAGCTTAGGATGGCCACCTAACTATGGCTACACCTTC.

This clone was counted a single time. The CDR3 is CASSYDRASGNTIYF. CDR3 bases: TGTGCCAGCAGTTACGACAGGGCATCTGGAAACACCATATATTTT. The chain is built from TRBV6-5 and TRBJ1-3; 7 bases align to TRBD1. With V trimmed by 2 bases and J by 1 base, 2 bases remained unmatched. The CDR3 is made up of 15 amino acids. CDR1 and CDR2 (germline): MNHEY, SVGAGI.

V is TRBV27 and J is TRBJ2-2; 7 positions agree with TRBD1. J was trimmed by 7 bases and V by 7 bases; bases with no gene match: 15. The CDR3 covers 16 residues. Per the germline V gene, CDR1 is MNHEY and CDR2 is SMNVEV (reference sequence). CDR3 nucleotide sequence: TGTGCCAGCACCCAATCGAGGGGGCGCGGAGGCGGGGAGCTGTTTTTT. This encodes CASTQSRGRGGGELFF.

The gene calls are TRBV29-1 and TRBJ1-4; D remains ambiguous. Trimming left V 7 bases short and J 11 bases short, with 11 bases between. The CDR3 spans 10 residues. Germline CDR1 SQVTM, CDR2 ANQGSEA. This CDR3 is CSADRFKLFF. The CDR3 bases are TGCAGCGCCGATCGGTTTAAACTGTTTTTT.

The V call is TRBV30, the J call TRBJ2-5; 7 nucleotides agree with TRBD2. V lost 4 bases to trimming and J lost 3 bases; unmatched junction nucleotides: 11. Per the germline V gene, CDR1 is GTSNPN and CDR2 is SVGIG (reference sequence). This CDR3 is 15 amino acids long. The CDR3 is CAWTREVGGEETQYF. CDR3 sequence (DNA): TGTGCCTGGACCCGAGAAGTGGGGGGGGAAGAGACCCAGTACTTC.

The chain is built from TRBV4-2 and TRBJ2-2; 7 bases line up with TRBD2. CDR3 length: 15 amino acids. Germline CDR1 reads LGHNA; CDR2 reads YNFKEQ. After removal of 1 base from V and 1 base from J, the junction contained 0 bases not matched to a gene. The CDR3 DNA reads as TGTGCCAGCAGCCAAGCGGGGGGGAACACCGGGGAGCTGTTTTTT. Translation gives CASSQAGGNTGELFF.

The rearrangement uses TRBV18 and TRBJ1-1; D is unresolved. Germline V gene lookup returns CDR1 KGHSH and CDR2 LQKENI. The CDR3 totals 11 residues. Trimming pared 5 bases from V and 2 bases from J, leaving 3 bases between. For the CDR3, the DNA is TGTGCCAGCTCATCAAACACTGAAGCTTTCTTT. It codes for CASSSNTEAFF.

V is TRBV5-1 and J is TRBJ2-1; TRBD2 aligns across 14 bases. This CDR3 has 19 residues. CDR1 and CDR2 (germline): SGHRS, YFSETQ. The junction had 8 bases not matched to a gene; V was cut back by 3 bases and J by 0 bases. CDR3 protein: CASSSGLAGGPSSYNEQFF. The CDR3 DNA follows: TGCGCCAGCAGCTCCGGACTAGCGGGGGGACCGAGCTCCTACAATGAGCAGTTCTTC.

The chain uses TRBV3-1 (or the pseudogene TRBV3-2) and TRBJ2-5, with a possible D match to TRBD2 (7 bases). Trimming shortened V by 1 base and J by 5 bases, and 11 bases separated the two germline ends. Germline lookup yields CDR1 LGHDT and CDR2 YNNKEL (reference sequence). This CDR3 comprises 14 residues. CDR3 nucleotide sequence: TGTGCCAGCAGCCAAGCGGGGGGCGTTGAGACCCAGTACTTC. This encodes CASSQAGGVETQYF.

The chain combines TRBV7-9 with TRBJ1-1; D gene ambiguous. This CDR3 region has 14 residues. In germline, CDR1 is SEHNR, CDR2 FQNEAQ (reference sequence). Trimming stripped 5 bases from V and 0 bases from J, with 10 bases between. The DNA of the CDR3 is TGTGCCAGCAGCCTACACAGCATGAACACTGAAGCTTTCTTT. Translation: CASSLHSMNTEAFF.

V gene TRBV29-1 combines with J gene TRBJ2-1, with TRBD2 identical over 8 bases. This CDR3 contains 12 residues. Per germline, CDR1 SQVTM and CDR2 ANQGSEA. Losses at the gene ends were 4 bases for V and 6 bases for J; bases not matched to a gene: 2. CDR3 nucleotides: TGCAGCGTTGTGCTAGCGGGCAATGAGCAGTTCTTC. Its protein product is CSVVLAGNEQFF.

The J gene is TRBJ2-7, the V gene TRBV5-1, with 7 bases lining up with TRBD2. V lost 4 bases and J lost 3; bases outside the gene matches: 4. Per germline, CDR1 SGHRS and CDR2 YFSETQ. The CDR3 runs to 13 residues. The CDR3: CASSGGVLYEQYF. The CDR3 region has the DNA TGCGCCAGCAGCGGGGGGGTTCTCTACGAGCAGTACTTC. The full variable domain, in which reference TRBV5-1 and TRBJ2-7 provide the parts outside the CDR3, is KAGVTQTPRYLIKTRGQQVTLSCSPISGHRSVSWYQQTPGQGLQFLFEYFSETQRNKGNFPGRFSGRQFSNSRSEMNVSTLELGDSALYLCASSGGVLYEQYFGPGTRLTVT.

This chain uses TRBV19 with TRBJ2-5; 9 nucleotides agree with TRBD2. This CDR3 region has 16 residues. From germline, CDR1 is LNHDA and CDR2 SQIVND (reference sequence). V shed 5 bases and J 4 bases; nucleotides not matched to a gene: 11. The CDR3 sequence is CASSPRGLAGPETQYF. As DNA, the CDR3 is TGTGCCAGTAGTCCTCGTGGGCTAGCGGGGCCAGAGACCCAGTACTTC. Complete variable domain (other parts from reference TRBV19 and TRBJ2-5): DGGITQSPKYLFRKEGQNVTLSCEQNLNHDAMYWYRQDPGQGLRLIYYSQIVNDFQKGDIAEGYSVSREKKESFPLTVTSAQKNPTAFYLCASSPRGLAGPETQYFGPGTRLLVL.

This clone is a singleton in its sample. J is TRBJ2-2 and V is TRBV4-1; perhaps TRBD1 as D (5 bases). This CDR3 region has 16 residues. Germline V CDR1 and CDR2: MGHRA, YSYEKL. The V and J ends lost 4 bases and 5 bases respectively, with 17 bases between them. The CDR3 sequence is CASSPGGLGRTGELFF. Written as DNA, the CDR3 is TGCGCCAGCAGCCCGGGCGGTCTGGGGCGGACCGGGGAGCTGTTTTTT.

V and J are TRBV6-5 and TRBJ1-5, with 9 nucleotides matching TRBD1. The germline V gene encodes CDR1 MNHEY and CDR2 SVGAGI. The junction had 4 bases not matched to a gene; V was cut back by 6 bases and J by 7 bases. The CDR3 sequence is 13 residues long. CDR3 region: CASSRGQGQPQHF. CDR3 in DNA: TGTGCCAGCAGCCGGGGACAGGGACAGCCCCAGCATTTT.

V is TRBV30 and J is TRBJ1-1; TRBD1 aligns across 11 bases. This CDR3 has 16 residues. V was pared by 7 bases and J by 0 bases, with 10 bases of the junction left unmatched. Germline V gene data show CDR1 as GTSNPN and CDR2 as SVGIG (reference sequence). CDR3 DNA sequence: TGTGCCTCGCAACGGGGACAGGGGGGGATGAACACTGAAGCTTTCTTT. As protein: CASQRGQGGMNTEAFF.

The chain carries TRBV7-2 and TRBJ1-2, with D possibly TRBD1 on 6 matching bases. CDR3 length: 15 amino acids. The V and J ends lost 1 base and 4 bases respectively, with 13 bases between them. Germline V gene sequence: CDR1 SGHTA, CDR2 FQGNSA. In DNA form, the CDR3 reads TGTGCCAGCAGCTTAGATGGGGGCTCTACCTATGGCTACACCTTC. Amino acid sequence: CASSLDGGSTYGYTF.

The CDR3 DNA sequence: TGTGCCAGCAGTTACTCCGGGGAGGGGTCCTACGAGCAGTACTTC. Translated: CASSYSGEGSYEQYF. The V call is TRBV6-5, the J call TRBJ2-7, with TRBD2 identical over 7 bases. CDR3 length: 15 amino acids. CDR1 MNHEY and CDR2 SVGAGI come from the germline V gene. Trimming at V came to 0 bases and at J to 1 base, leaving 3 bases not matched to a gene.

This chain connects TRBV5-1 to TRBJ1-2; 7 bases fit TRBD1. This CDR3 has 15 residues. Germline trimming cut 4 bases from V and 1 base from J; bases unmatched to any gene: 7. The germline gives CDR1 SGHRS, CDR2 YFSETQ. The CDR3 protein is CASSPDRVLNYGYTF. In nucleotides, the CDR3 is TGCGCCAGCAGCCCCGACAGGGTCCTTAACTATGGCTACACCTTC. Based on the CDR3 plus reference TRBV5-1 and TRBJ1-2, the full variable domain is KAGVTQTPRYLIKTRGQQVTLSCSPISGHRSVSWYQQTPGQGLQFLFEYFSETQRNKGNFPGRFSGRQFSNSRSEMNVSTLELGDSALYLCASSPDRVLNYGYTFGSGTRLTVV.

This clone was picked up one time. The J gene is TRBJ2-7, the V gene TRBV6-2 or TRBV6-3; TRBD2 matches 11 bases. CDR1 is MNHEY, CDR2 SVGEGT, per germline. The CDR3 runs to 15 residues. The junction had 5 bases not matched to a gene; V was cut back by 5 bases and J by 2 bases. CDR3 sequence: CASSLASGGPYEQYF. DNA of the CDR3: TGTGCCAGCAGTCTTGCTAGCGGGGGGCCCTACGAGCAGTACTTC.